The T cell receptor (beta chain) under discussion was sequenced for a study of a mutant IDH1 vaccine in newly diagnosed glioma. The time point: week 47, end of study. The content of each vaccine dose was 300 ug of mutant IDH1 20-mer peptide, and topical imiquimod accompanied it. Germline CDR1 reads KGHSH; CDR2 reads LQKENI. The V and J ends lost 3 bases and 0 bases respectively, with 9 bases between them. This CDR3 has 15 amino acids. A remark on this clone: The antigen remains unidentified.

Only in-frame clones appear in the TCRdb table, and some are missing; sequencing was by immunoSEQ multiplex PCR. The data show about 94,000 clones, roughly 90% seen once. This receptor was obtained from a woman in her 50s with glioma. The rearrangement uses TRBV18 and TRBJ1-3; D unclear. The sequences come from PBMCs, collected from a glioma patient whose treatment included an IDH1 peptide vaccine. The CDR3 here is CASSPGRSSGNTIYF. The CDR3, as DNA: TGTGCCAGCTCACCGGGCCGGAGCTCTGGAAACACCATATATTTT.